This TCR beta chain was sequenced in a study of blood T cell repertoires in COVID-19. Study-level information: COVID-19 samples from acute and convalescent phases originated in the United States, Italy and Spain. In each case, the material was cDNA or gDNA derived from T cells, B-cell-depleted T cells, or PBMCs.

Source study methods: Scientists estimated how many nucleated cells there were by amplifying reference gene primers. TCRdb keeps only in-frame clones here, not all; method: immunoSEQ multiplex PCR. That table is the source of V, J and clone size, and D and trimming were worked out from the DNA. The sample carries a few hundred thousand clones, approximately 80% recorded once. V was pared by 7 bases and J by 2 bases, with 7 bases of the junction left unmatched. Germline V gene data show CDR1 as SGDLS and CDR2 as YYNGEE. The length of the CDR3 is 14 residues. This receptor was obtained from a middle-aged man who had recovered from COVID-19. The rearrangement links TRBV9 to TRBJ2-7; TRBD2 aligns across 9 bases. The sequenced sample was peripheral blood. The CDR3 coding sequence is TGTGCCAGCGCGGGGGGGGCGGGACCCTACGAGCAGTACTTC. Encoded protein: CASAGGAGPYEQYF. The variable domain in full, with the rest retrieved from reference TRBV9 and TRBJ2-7, is DSGVTQTPKHLITATGQRVTLRCSPRSGDLSVYWYQQSLDQGLQFLIQYYNGEERAKGNILERFSAQQFPDLHSELNLSSLELGDSALYFCASAGGAGPYEQYFGPGTRLTVT.